This passage covers 28 T cell receptor beta chains from one sample sequenced in a study of blood T cells in healthy people across ages (dated by TCRdb to the mid-2010s). The protocol used for the library was 5' RACE. Instrument on record: Illumina HiSeq 2500. A second 7 to 11 cycle PCR used a sample-barcoded 5' primer and a J-beta primer mix. TCRdb reprocessed the public reads (quality trimming at Q25 with fastp, clone calling with MiXCR) and kept in-frame beta chains. Every entry covers one CDR3 protein and lists the most common genes and DNA from its rows. The table for this sample lists about 620,000 distinct CDR3 sequences; roughly 21% of them were counted only once. Of the sample, 3% to 4% is held by the ten largest clones. Sequencing was carried out using blood. The receptor source for this set is a man between 65 and 85 years old in good health.

This clonotype was counted a few times. Mismatch with germline at one junction end may stem from a read error. The J gene is TRBJ1-3, the V gene TRBV7-2, with 9 bases aligning to TRBD1. This CDR3 spans 14 amino acids. The germline CDR1 and CDR2 sequences are SGHTA and FQGNSA. This CDR3 reads CASSRGQGGNTIYF. CDR3 sequence (DNA): TGCGCCAGCAGCCGGGGACAGGGCGGAAACACCATATATTTT.

The V call is TRBV9, the J call TRBJ2-5; 8 nucleotides match TRBD2. The J call may be wrong; the DNA end is better matched by TRBJ2-1. The germline V gene encodes CDR1 SGDLS and CDR2 YYNGEE. The CDR3 loop spans 15 amino acids. The CDR3 sequence: CASSEGLGSFHEQFF. The CDR3 nucleotides are TGTGCCAGCAGCGAGGGACTAGGTAGTTTCCATGAGCAGTTCTTC.

This chain connects TRBV6-1 to TRBJ1-2; the D is unclear. CDR3 size: 13 residues. The V end lost 2 bases, the J end lost 7 bases, and 11 bases lay between the germline ends. Germline values: CDR1 MNHNS, CDR2 SASEGT. The CDR3 nucleotides are TGTGCCAGCAGTGAATTCCCCGAATCTGGCTACACCTTC. Translating gives CASSEFPESGYTF.

The V gene is TRBV4-2, the J gene TRBJ2-1, with D tentatively TRBD2 (6 bases). Germline V gene sequence: CDR1 LGHNA, CDR2 YNFKEQ. CDR3 length: 16 amino acids. Deletions cut 4 bases from V and 4 bases from J, with 17 bases between. As DNA, the CDR3 is TGTGCCAGCAGCCTTTACTCTTGGGGGGAATACAATGAGCAGTTCTTC. It encodes CASSLYSWGEYNEQFF.

This clonotype was counted a few times. The V call is TRBV10-2, the J call TRBJ1-2; unclear D gene. Germline V gene sequence: CDR1 WSHSY, CDR2 SAAADI. V gave up 6 bases and J gave up 3 bases, with 8 bases separating them. The CDR3 loop spans 12 amino acids. DNA for the CDR3: TGCGCCAGCAGCCAAGCCCACTATGGCTACACCTTC. This sequence encodes CASSQAHYGYTF.

V usage is TRBV12-3 or TRBV12-4 and J usage is TRBJ2-7, with D possibly matching TRBD1 (5 bases). CDR3 length: 14 residues. Trimming removed 2 bases from V and 2 bases from J, with 10 bases in between. The CDR3 DNA reads as TGTGCCAGCAGTTTACAGGGTTATACCTACGAGCAGTACTTC. Translated, it gives CASSLQGYTYEQYF.

This clonotype was counted between two and nine times. The rearrangement uses TRBV20-1 and TRBJ2-4, with 11 bases fitting TRBD2. V trimming: 0 bases; J trimming: 6 bases; junction bases outside the gene matches: 4. The CDR3 loop spans 15 amino acids. CDR1 and CDR2 (germline): DFQATT, SNEGSKA (reference sequence). The CDR3 reads CSARDQGTSGNIQYF. The CDR3 nucleotides are TGCAGTGCTAGAGACCAAGGGACTAGCGGAAACATTCAGTACTTC.

This clonotype was detected a few times. The chain recombines TRBV20-1 with TRBJ2-5, with D perhaps assigned TRBD1 or TRBD2 (5 bases each). The J call is in doubt because the DNA end fits TRBJ2-7 better. The germline V gene encodes CDR1 DFQATT and CDR2 SNEGSKA (reference sequence). This CDR3 spans 12 amino acids. In DNA, the CDR3 is TGCAGTGCGAGGGACGGCCCCTACGAGCAGTACTTC. Translation: CSARDGPYEQYF.

This clonotype was detected many times. This chain joins TRBV29-1 and TRBJ1-2; the D gene is possibly TRBD1 (5 bases). This CDR3 has 11 residues. The V gene lost 4 bases and the J gene lost 4 bases, with 7 bases spanning the gap. Per the germline V gene, CDR1 is SQVTM and CDR2 is ANQGSEA. The CDR3 DNA is TGCAGCGTTGGACAGCGCTATGGCTACACCTTC. Its translation is CSVGQRYGYTF.

The chain is built from TRBV5-1 and TRBJ2-5, with D perhaps matching TRBD2 (6 bases). In germline, CDR1 is SGHRS, CDR2 YFSETQ. V was clipped by 0 bases and J by 2 bases, with 14 bases between them. The CDR3 runs 16 residues. CDR3 DNA: TGCGCCAGCAGCTTGGCCAAGGGCGGGGTGCAAGAGACCCAGTACTTC. This gives the protein CASSLAKGGVQETQYF.

This clonotype has more than one count but fewer than ten. The chain is built from TRBV7-2 and TRBJ1-1; maybe TRBD1 (5 bases). Germline assignment: CDR1 SGHTA and CDR2 FQGNSA. Trimming left V 5 bases short and J 1 base short, with 14 bases between. The CDR3 totals 15 residues. For the CDR3, the DNA is TGTGCCAGCAGCCTCGGAATAGGGGCGAACACTGAAGCTTTCTTT. This encodes CASSLGIGANTEAFF.

The rearrangement joins TRBV20-1 to TRBJ2-7, with unresolved D. This CDR3 contains 13 residues. Germline values: CDR1 DFQATT, CDR2 SNEGSKA (reference sequence). Trimming removed 6 bases at V and 0 bases at J, with 12 bases between. The CDR3 is CSATPFGSYEQYF. CDR3 sequence (DNA): TGCAGTGCGACTCCCTTCGGCTCCTACGAGCAGTACTTC.

V is TRBV28 and J is TRBJ1-1; D not certain. The CDR3 length is 12 residues. The V gene's germline CDR1 is MDHEN and CDR2 SYDVKM. V lost 6 bases, J lost 6 bases, and 11 bases lay in between. CDR3 sequence: CASRSFTAEAFF. The CDR3 DNA reads as TGTGCCAGCAGGTCTTTCACGGCTGAAGCTTTCTTT.

The genes are TRBV7-9 and TRBJ2-5, with TRBD2 matching 7 bases. J lost 0 bases, V lost 2 bases, and 3 bases had no gene match. Germline-derived CDR1 and CDR2 are SEHNR and FQNEAQ (reference sequence). The CDR3 is made up of 15 amino acids. This CDR3 reads CASSLSSGDQETQYF. For the CDR3, the DNA is TGTGCCAGCAGCTTATCAAGCGGGGACCAAGAGACCCAGTACTTC.

The chain's CDR3 is CASAGGDSGNTIYF. CDR3 bases: TGTGCCAGCGCAGGGGGCGACTCTGGAAACACCATATATTTT. The V call is TRBV7-2, the J call TRBJ1-3, with 8 bases aligning to TRBD1. Trimming cost V 8 bases and J 0 bases; bases outside gene matches: 3. Germline V gives CDR1 SGHTA, CDR2 FQGNSA. The length of the CDR3 is 14 residues.

This clonotype was observed many times. The chain links TRBV20-1 to TRBJ2-1; 12 nucleotides match TRBD2. V trimming: 5 bases; J trimming: 5 bases; junction bases outside the gene matches: 4. The CDR3 sequence is 14 residues long. Germline CDR1 DFQATT, CDR2 SNEGSKA (reference sequence). The CDR3 protein is CSAPGLAGNNEQFF. The CDR3 region has the DNA TGCAGTGCTCCCGGACTAGCGGGGAACAATGAGCAGTTCTTC.

This clonotype came up a few times. The chain is built from TRBV7-9 and TRBJ2-6; either TRBD1 or TRBD2 may supply D (5 bases each). The CDR3 is 19 amino acids. V lost 5 bases to trimming and J lost 6 bases, with 26 bases between them. Germline CDR1 is SEHNR and CDR2 is FQNEAQ (reference sequence). Here the CDR3 reads CASSPAGTRVYFEANVLTF. The DNA of the CDR3 is TGTGCCAGCAGCCCAGCCGGGACCAGAGTTTACTTTGAGGCCAACGTCCTGACTTTC.

This rearrangement joins TRBV7-6 to TRBJ2-2; TRBD1 might be the D (6 bases). Trimming took off 5 bases at V and 7 bases at J, with 17 bases between the two ends. The CDR3 sequence is 15 residues long. The germline V gene encodes CDR1 SGHVS and CDR2 FNYEAQ. The CDR3 here is CASSTTGNGGGELFF. CDR3 bases: TGTGCCAGCAGCACAACAGGGAACGGTGGCGGGGAGCTGTTTTTT.

The V call is TRBV13, the J call TRBJ2-5, with TRBD2 matching 8 bases. This CDR3 comprises 16 residues. V shed 4 bases, J shed 1 base, and the junction held 8 bases outside the gene matches. The germline gives CDR1 PRHDT, CDR2 FYEKMQ (reference sequence). The CDR3 loop reads CASSSAWRGVQETQYF. CDR3 bases: TGTGCCAGCAGCTCAGCTTGGCGGGGGGTCCAAGAGACCCAGTACTTC.

CDR3: CASSKPIDGPKVTGELFF. The DNA of the CDR3 is TGTGCCAGCAGCAAACCCATAGACGGACCGAAGGTCACCGGGGAGCTGTTTTTT. The chain couples TRBV21-1 to TRBJ2-2. TRBV21-1 is listed as a pseudogene. The CDR3 extends over 18 amino acids.

Only a few counts were recorded for this clonotype. This chain links TRBV29-1 with TRBJ2-7; 15 bases are a match to TRBD2. Germline CDR1 reads SQVTM; CDR2 reads ANQGSEA. The V gene end was trimmed by 6 bases and the J gene end by 0 bases; junction bases not matched to a gene: 6. The CDR3 covers 16 residues. The CDR3 sequence is CSVGGLAGGSSYEQYF. The CDR3 DNA reads TGCAGCGTAGGGGGACTAGCGGGAGGAAGCTCCTACGAGCAGTACTTC.

The J gene is TRBJ2-2, the V gene TRBV5-1; possible D gene TRBD1, 5 bases. Germline-derived CDR1 and CDR2 are SGHRS and YFSETQ. The CDR3 length is 15 residues. With 4 bases removed from V and 1 base from J, the gap between germline ends came to 11 bases. The CDR3, as DNA: TGCGCCAGCAGCCCGACAACAGGGAACACCGGGGAGCTGTTTTTT. Protein sequence: CASSPTTGNTGELFF.

There are a few counts of this clonotype. An end of the junction does not agree with germline; a read error may underlie this. The rearrangement links TRBV4-3 to TRBJ2-7; the match to TRBD2 covers 8 bases. The CDR3 spans 15 residues. The germline gives CDR1 LGHNA, CDR2 YSLEER. The CDR3 DNA reads as TGCGCCAGCAACCAAGACTTCGGGGGGGCCTACGAGCAGTACTTC. Its translation: CASNQDFGGAYEQYF.

This clonotype was seen only a few times. The V and J genes are TRBV2 and TRBJ2-1; weak D call: TRBD1 (7 bases). This CDR3 spans 13 amino acids. Between the trimmed V and J ends, which lost 6 bases and 5 bases, there was a span of 11 bases. Per the germline V gene, CDR1 is SNHLY and CDR2 is FYNNEI. The CDR3 region has the DNA TGTGCCAGCAGAACCAGGGGGGACAATGAGCAGTTCTTC. Its translation is CASRTRGDNEQFF.

This clonotype was detected a few times. The chain carries TRBV7-9 and TRBJ1-2; tentative D call: TRBD1 (6 bases). Germline CDR1 reads SEHNR; CDR2 reads FQNEAQ (reference sequence). The CDR3 extends over 11 amino acids. The CDR3 reads CGTGPTYGYTF. Written as DNA, the CDR3 is TGTGGCACAGGGCCTACCTATGGCTACACCTTC.

As DNA, the CDR3 is TGTGCCAGCAGCCGACCGACCAGCACAGATACGCAGTATTTT. Amino acids: CASSRPTSTDTQYF. The chain couples TRBV5-6 to TRBJ2-3; D gene uncertain. Germline-derived CDR1 and CDR2 are SGHDT and YYEEEE. V lost 4 bases and J lost 0, with 9 bases in between. The CDR3 length is 14 residues.

This clonotype was picked up many times. The gene calls are TRBV21-1 and TRBJ2-3; no check of the table's D call, TRBD2, against the DNA was made. TRBV21-1 is an annotated pseudogene. This CDR3 spans 18 amino acids. The DNA of the CDR3 is TGTGCCAGCAGCAACCCGGGACTAGCGGGGCTCGACACAGATACGCAGTATTTT. This encodes CASSNPGLAGLDTDTQYF.

This clonotype was seen at least ten times. The CDR3 DNA follows: TGCAGCGTGACCCGGGGGAGCAATCAGCCCCAGCATTTT. It encodes CSVTRGSNQPQHF. The V call is TRBV29-1, the J call TRBJ1-5; D possibly corresponds to TRBD1 (5 bases). Germline V lookup: CDR1 SQVTM, CDR2 ANQGSEA. With 6 bases removed from V and 1 base from J, the gap between germline ends came to 10 bases. This CDR3 has 13 amino acids.